The 9 T cell receptor beta chains listed next were all sequenced from one sample in a study of OX40 agonist ivuxolimab in advanced cancers. Only in-frame clones appear in the TCRdb table, and some are missing; sequencing was by immunoSEQ multiplex PCR. The table has over 50,000 clones, about 89% seen once. This specimen was CD4+ or CD8+ T cells sorted from blood, taken in a trial of the OX40 agonist ivuxolimab. The receptors stem from an adult with an advanced solid tumor such as melanoma, head and neck, liver or kidney cancer.

The chain couples TRBV28 to TRBJ1-2; tentative D call: TRBD1 (5 bases). CDR1 and CDR2 (germline): MDHEN, SYDVKM. The CDR3 spans 12 residues. Between the trimmed V and J ends, which lost 6 bases and 4 bases, there was a span of 9 bases. The CDR3 nucleotides read TGTGCCAGCAGGGGGCAGATCTATGGCTACACCTTC. It translates to CASRGQIYGYTF.

The chain uses TRBV5-1 and TRBJ2-3; D is tentatively TRBD1 or TRBD2 (6 bases each). V was trimmed by 2 bases and J by 3 bases, leaving 13 bases between them. The germline V gene encodes CDR1 SGHRS and CDR2 YFSETQ. The length of the CDR3 is 15 residues. Here the CDR3 DNA reads TGCGCCAGCAGCTTCGGGGGCGCGGGGACAGATACGCAGTATTTT. Translated, it gives CASSFGGAGTDTQYF.

J is TRBJ2-5 and V is TRBV12-5; 14 nucleotides agree with TRBD2. CDR1 is LGHNT and CDR2 is FRNRAP in the germline V gene. This CDR3 has 16 residues. V was clipped by 2 bases and J by 7 bases; unmatched bases: 6. The CDR3 DNA is TGTGCTAGTGGTTTGTCCTCCGGGACTAGCGGGGGGACCCAGTACTTC. This gives the protein CASGLSSGTSGGTQYF.

V gene TRBV7-8 combines with J gene TRBJ1-1; 8 nucleotides agree with TRBD1. The germline CDR1 and CDR2 sequences are SGHVS and FQNEAQ. V shed 1 base and J 1 base; nucleotides not matched to a gene: 2. This CDR3 contains 15 residues. The CDR3 bases are TGTGCCAGCAGCTTAGAGGGACAGGCGAACACTGAAGCTTTCTTT. Its translation: CASSLEGQANTEAFF.

This rearrangement joins TRBV5-1 to TRBJ2-7; the D call may be TRBD1 or TRBD2 (6 bases each). V shed 4 bases and J shed 0 bases, with 11 bases lying between them. This CDR3 has 14 residues. Germline CDR1 SGHRS, CDR2 YFSETQ. The CDR3 DNA follows: TGCGCCAGCAGCCCGAGGGGGGACTCCTACGAGCAGTACTTC. It yields the protein CASSPRGDSYEQYF.

CDR3 sequence: CASSVDSPNQPQHF. The CDR3 coding sequence is TGTGCCAGCAGCGTGGACAGTCCCAATCAGCCCCAGCATTTT. The chain has TRBV11-2 and TRBJ1-5; the D gene is possibly TRBD1 (6 bases). With 5 bases removed from V and 3 bases from J, the gap between germline ends came to 11 bases. CDR3 size: 14 residues. The germline CDR1 and CDR2 sequences are SGHAT and FQNNGV. Drawing the rest from reference TRBV11-2 and TRBJ1-5, the complete variable domain is EAGVAQSPRYKIIEKRQSVAFWCNPISGHATLYWYQQILGQGPKLLIQFQNNGVVDDSQLPKDRFSAERLKGVDSTLKIQPAKLEDSAVYLCASSVDSPNQPQHFGDGTRLSIL.

This chain connects TRBV27 to TRBJ1-6, with TRBD1 identical over 7 bases. The CDR3 sequence is 15 residues long. Losses at the gene ends were 7 bases for V and 5 bases for J; bases not matched to a gene: 8. Germline V gene data show CDR1 as MNHEY and CDR2 as SMNVEV (reference sequence). The CDR3: CASTLRGTDNSPLHF. In DNA form, the CDR3 reads TGTGCCAGCACTCTAAGGGGGACAGATAATTCACCCCTCCACTTT.

This sequence joins TRBV6-5 and TRBJ1-1; TRBD1 agrees at 7 bases. The length of the CDR3 is 14 residues. Germline CDR1 reads MNHEY; CDR2 reads SVGAGI. The V gene end was trimmed by 3 bases and the J gene end by 5 bases; junction bases not matched to a gene: 6. The chain's CDR3 is CASSYQTGMTEAFF. The CDR3 bases are TGTGCCAGCAGTTATCAGACAGGGATGACTGAAGCTTTCTTT.

The chain recombines TRBV19 with TRBJ2-2; possible D gene TRBD2, 6 bases. Germline V gene sequence: CDR1 LNHDA, CDR2 SQIVND (reference sequence). V was pared by 11 bases and J by 7 bases, with 14 bases between. This CDR3 comprises 12 residues. The CDR3 sequence: CAGGTLGGELFF. CDR3 coding DNA: TGTGCCGGCGGGACTTTGGGCGGGGAGCTGTTTTTT.